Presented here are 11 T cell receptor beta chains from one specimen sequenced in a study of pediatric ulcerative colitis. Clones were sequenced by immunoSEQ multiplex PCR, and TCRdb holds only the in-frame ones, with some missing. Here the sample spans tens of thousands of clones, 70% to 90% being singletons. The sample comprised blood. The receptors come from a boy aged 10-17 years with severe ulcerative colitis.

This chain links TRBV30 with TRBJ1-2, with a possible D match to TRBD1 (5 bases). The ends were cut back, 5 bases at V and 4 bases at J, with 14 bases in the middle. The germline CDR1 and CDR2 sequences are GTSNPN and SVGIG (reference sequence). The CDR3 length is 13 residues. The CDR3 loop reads CAWAQDGGYGYTF. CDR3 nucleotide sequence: TGTGCCTGGGCACAGGATGGGGGCTATGGCTACACCTTC.

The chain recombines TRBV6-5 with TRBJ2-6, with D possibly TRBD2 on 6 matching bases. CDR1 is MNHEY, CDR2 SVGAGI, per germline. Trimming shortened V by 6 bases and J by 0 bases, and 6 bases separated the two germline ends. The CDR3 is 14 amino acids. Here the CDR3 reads CASSGGSGANVLTF. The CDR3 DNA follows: TGTGCCAGCAGCGGGGGCTCTGGGGCCAACGTCCTGACTTTC.

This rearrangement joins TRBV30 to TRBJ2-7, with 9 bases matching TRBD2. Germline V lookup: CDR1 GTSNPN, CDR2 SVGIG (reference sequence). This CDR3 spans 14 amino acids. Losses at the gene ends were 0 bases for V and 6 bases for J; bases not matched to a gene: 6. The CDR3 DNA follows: TGTGCCTGGAGTGTATTGACTAGCGGCCTCGAGCAGTACTTC. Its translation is CAWSVLTSGLEQYF. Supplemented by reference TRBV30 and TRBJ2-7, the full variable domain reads SQTIHQWPATLVQPVGSPLSLECTVEGTSNPNLYWYRQAAGRGLQLLFYSVGIGQISSEVPQNLSASRPQDRQFILSSKKLLLSDSGFYLCAWSVLTSGLEQYFGPGTRLTVT.

The CDR3 sequence: CASSDSGFNQPQHF. CDR3 coding DNA: TGTGCCAGCAGTGACTCGGGCTTTAATCAGCCCCAGCATTTT. The gene calls are TRBV2 and TRBJ1-5, with D uncertain. CDR3 size: 14 residues. V gave up 3 bases and J gave up 4 bases, with 10 bases separating them. Germline CDR1 reads SNHLY; CDR2 reads FYNNEI.

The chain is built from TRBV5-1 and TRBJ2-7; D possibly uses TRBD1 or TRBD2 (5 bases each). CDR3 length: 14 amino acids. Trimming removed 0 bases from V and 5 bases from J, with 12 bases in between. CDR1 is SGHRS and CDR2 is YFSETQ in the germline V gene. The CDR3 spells CASSLGGSLDEQYF. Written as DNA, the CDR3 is TGCGCCAGCAGCTTGGGGGGGAGTCTCGACGAGCAGTACTTC.

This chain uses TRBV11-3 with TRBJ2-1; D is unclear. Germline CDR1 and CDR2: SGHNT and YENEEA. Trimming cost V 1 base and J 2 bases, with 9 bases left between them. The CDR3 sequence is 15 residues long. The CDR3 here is CASSLGEQTYNEQFF. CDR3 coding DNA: TGTGCCAGCAGCTTAGGGGAACAGACCTACAATGAGCAGTTCTTC.

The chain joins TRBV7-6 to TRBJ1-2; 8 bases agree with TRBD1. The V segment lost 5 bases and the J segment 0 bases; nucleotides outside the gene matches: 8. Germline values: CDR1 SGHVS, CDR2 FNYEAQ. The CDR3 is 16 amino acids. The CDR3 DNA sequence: TGTGCCAGCAGCGCCGGGACAGGCTCTGCTAACTATGGCTACACCTTC. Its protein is CASSAGTGSANYGYTF.

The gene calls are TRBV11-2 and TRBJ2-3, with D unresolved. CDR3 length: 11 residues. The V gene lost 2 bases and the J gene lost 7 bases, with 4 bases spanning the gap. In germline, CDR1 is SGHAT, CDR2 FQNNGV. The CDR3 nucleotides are TGTGCCAGCAGCTTATTGTATACGCAGTATTTT. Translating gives CASSLLYTQYF.

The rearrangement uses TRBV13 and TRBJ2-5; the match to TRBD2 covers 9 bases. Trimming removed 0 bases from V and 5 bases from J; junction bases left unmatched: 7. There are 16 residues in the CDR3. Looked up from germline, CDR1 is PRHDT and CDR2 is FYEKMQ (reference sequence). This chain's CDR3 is CASSLGLPSGTETQYF. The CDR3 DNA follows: TGTGCCAGCAGCTTAGGCCTTCCTAGCGGGACCGAGACCCAGTACTTC.

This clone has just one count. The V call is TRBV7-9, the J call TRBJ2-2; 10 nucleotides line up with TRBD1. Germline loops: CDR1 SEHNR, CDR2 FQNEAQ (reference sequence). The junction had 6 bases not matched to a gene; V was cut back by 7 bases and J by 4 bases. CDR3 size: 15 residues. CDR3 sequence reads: CASIRDRGPTGELFF. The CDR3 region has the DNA TGTGCCAGCATCCGGGACAGGGGTCCCACCGGGGAGCTGTTTTTT.

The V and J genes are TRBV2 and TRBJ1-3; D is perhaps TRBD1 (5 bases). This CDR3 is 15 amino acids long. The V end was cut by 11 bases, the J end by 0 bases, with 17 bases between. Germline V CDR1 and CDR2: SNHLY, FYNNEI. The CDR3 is CAAGPGTASGNTIYF. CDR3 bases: TGTGCCGCGGGTCCGGGGACGGCCTCTGGAAACACCATATATTTT. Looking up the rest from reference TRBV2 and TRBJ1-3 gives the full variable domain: EPEVTQTPSHQVTQMGQEVILRCVPISNHLYFYWYRQILGQKVEFLVSFYNNEISEKSEIFDDQFSVERPDGSNFTLKIRSTKLEDSAMYFCAAGPGTASGNTIYFGEGSWLTVV.